This T cell receptor (beta chain) was identified in a study of T cells in Graves' hyperthyroidism and ophthalmopathy. Regarding the study as a whole: The blood repertoire included most of the expanded thyroid clonotypes above 0.001. Ophthalmopathy was told apart from stable hyperthyroidism by a 13 V-J model.

The table lists this clonotype with many counts. The antigen remains undetermined. Trimming shortened V by 5 bases and J by 3 bases, and 10 bases separated the two germline ends. Germline V CDR1 and CDR2: MNHNS, SASEGT. CDR3 length equals 13 residues. Researchers took RNA transcripts and amplified the TCR beta CDR3 regions from them. The TCR CDR3 was amplified in a first-round RT-PCR using the HTBI primer set. TCRdb ran MiXCR on the multiplex PCR reads and lists one entry per CDR3 protein. The sample carries some 510,000 distinct CDR3 sequences, less than 25% recorded once. Patients were excluded for uncontrolled infection, other autoimmune disease, pregnancy or lactation.

The sequencing input was blood. The chain links TRBV6-1 to TRBJ1-2; the D is unclear. The sequence came from a man between 18 and 35 years old with Graves' hyperthyroidism. CDR3 DNA: TGTGCCAGCAGTAAAGTAGCATACTATGGCTACACCTTC. Residues: CASSKVAYYGYTF.